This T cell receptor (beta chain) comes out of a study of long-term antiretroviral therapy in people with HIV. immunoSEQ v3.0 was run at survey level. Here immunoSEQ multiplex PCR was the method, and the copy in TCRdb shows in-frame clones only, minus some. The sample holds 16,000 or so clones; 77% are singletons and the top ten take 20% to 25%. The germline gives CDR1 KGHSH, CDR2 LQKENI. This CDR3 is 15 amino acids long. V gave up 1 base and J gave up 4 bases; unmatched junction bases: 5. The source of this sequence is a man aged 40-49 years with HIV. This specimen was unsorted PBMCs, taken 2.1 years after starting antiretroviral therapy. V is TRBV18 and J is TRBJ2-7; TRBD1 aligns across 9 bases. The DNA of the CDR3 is TGTGCCAGCTCACCACAGGGGACAGGGATTTACGAGCAGTACTTC. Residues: CASSPQGTGIYEQYF.